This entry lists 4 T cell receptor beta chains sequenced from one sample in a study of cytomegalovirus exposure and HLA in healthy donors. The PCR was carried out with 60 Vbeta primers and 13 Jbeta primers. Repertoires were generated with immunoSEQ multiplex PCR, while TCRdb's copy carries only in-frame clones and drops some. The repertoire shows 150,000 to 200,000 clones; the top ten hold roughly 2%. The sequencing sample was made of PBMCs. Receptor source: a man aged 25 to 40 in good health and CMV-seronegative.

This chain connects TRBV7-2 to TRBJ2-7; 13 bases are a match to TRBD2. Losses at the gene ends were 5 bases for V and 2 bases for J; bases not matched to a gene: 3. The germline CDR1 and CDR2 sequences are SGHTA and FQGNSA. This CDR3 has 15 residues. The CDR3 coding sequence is TGTGCCAGCAGCGAGGGACTAGCGGGGACCTACGAGCAGTACTTC. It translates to CASSEGLAGTYEQYF.

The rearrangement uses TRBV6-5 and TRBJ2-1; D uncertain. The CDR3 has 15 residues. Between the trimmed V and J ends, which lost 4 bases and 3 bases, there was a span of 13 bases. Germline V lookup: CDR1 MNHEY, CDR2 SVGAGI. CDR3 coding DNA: TGTGCCAGCAGTTTAAAAGGCGGCGACTACAATGAGCAGTTCTTC. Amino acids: CASSLKGGDYNEQFF.

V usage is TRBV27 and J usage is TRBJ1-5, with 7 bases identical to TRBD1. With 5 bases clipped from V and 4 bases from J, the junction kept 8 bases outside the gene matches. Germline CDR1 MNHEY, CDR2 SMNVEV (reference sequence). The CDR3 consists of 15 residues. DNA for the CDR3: TGTGCCAGCAGTCCGTGGACAGGCCCAAATCAGCCCCAGCATTTT. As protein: CASSPWTGPNQPQHF.

The CDR3, as DNA: TGTGCCAGCAGTGCCCTTAGCGGGAGGAGAGGGAATGAGCAGTTCTTC. This sequence encodes CASSALSGRRGNEQFF. The rearrangement joins TRBV25-1 to TRBJ2-1; 10 bases map to TRBD2. In germline, CDR1 is MGHDK, CDR2 SYGVNS. The CDR3 is 16 amino acids. Losses at the gene ends were 4 bases for V and 7 bases for J; bases not matched to a gene: 10.